These 30 T cell receptor beta chains came from one sample sequenced in a study of blood T cells in healthy people across ages. The authors ran a second PCR of about 6 to 11 cycles using a sample-barcoded 5' primer and a J-beta primer mix. TCRdb reprocessed the 5' RACE reads with MiXCR, giving one entry per CDR3 protein. This table holds around 1,600,000 distinct CDR3 sequences, about 45% found once. Input material: blood. These receptors came from a woman under 30 in good health.

The V call is TRBV10-3, the J call TRBJ2-5; TRBD2 matches 10 bases. V shed 6 bases, J shed 11 bases, and the junction held 18 bases outside the gene matches. This CDR3 contains 16 residues. Germline CDR1 reads ENHRY; CDR2 reads SYGVKD. DNA of the CDR3: TGTGCCATCAGGAAGAACCTAGCGGGAGACTACAATGAGCAGTACTTC. It translates to CAIRKNLAGDYNEQYF.

This clonotype has only a few counts. The chain employs TRBV4-3 and TRBJ2-1, with TRBD2 matching 14 bases. The CDR3 runs 16 residues. Trimming took 3 bases from V and 7 from J; bases not matched to a gene: 5. Germline values: CDR1 LGHNA, CDR2 YSLEER. CDR3 protein: CASSQRLAGGRNEQFF. The DNA of the CDR3 is TGCGCCAGCAGCCAGAGACTAGCGGGGGGGCGGAATGAGCAGTTCTTC.

The chain employs TRBV7-3 and TRBJ1-6; D is unclear. The CDR3 covers 15 residues. Trimming removed 5 bases at V and 9 bases at J, with 17 bases between. Germline V lookup: CDR1 SGHTA, CDR2 FQGTGA. The CDR3 DNA is TGTGCCAGCAGCCTTGACCGGGGTATAGGTTCACCCCTCCACTTT. Translating gives CASSLDRGIGSPLHF.

This chain connects TRBV20-1 to TRBJ2-3; 14 bases are a match to TRBD2. This CDR3 is 17 amino acids long. Germline CDR1 reads DFQATT; CDR2 reads SNEGSKA (reference sequence). The junction had 7 bases not matched to a gene; V was cut back by 0 bases and J by 5 bases. The CDR3 protein is CSARDIGLAGGLDTQYF. The CDR3 DNA is TGCAGTGCTAGAGATATTGGACTAGCGGGAGGACTAGATACGCAGTATTTT.

This clonotype was seen only a few times. At one end, the junction sequence differs from germline, possibly due to a read error. The chain employs TRBV7-7 and TRBJ2-3; D is ambiguous. Germline CDR1 and CDR2: SSHAT and FNYEAQ (reference sequence). The CDR3 has 14 amino acids. In nucleotides, the CDR3 is TGTGCTAGCAGCTCGGACGCCAAGCTCGGTACGCAGTATTTT. It translates to CASSSDAKLGTQYF. The variable domain in full, completed from reference TRBV7-7 and TRBJ2-3, reads GAGVSQSPRYKVTKRGQDVTLRCDPISSHATLYWYQQALGQGPEFLTYFNYEAQPDKSGLPSDRFSAERPEGSISTLTIQRTEQRDSAMYRCASSSDAKLGTQYFGPGTRLTVL.

The rearrangement uses TRBV9 and TRBJ1-1; D gene uncertain. The germline V and J ends were trimmed by 0 bases and 6 bases, with 15 bases remaining between them. The CDR3 loop spans 15 amino acids. From germline, CDR1 is SGDLS and CDR2 YYNGEE. CDR3 sequence: CASSVGGGLDPEAFF. In nucleotides, the CDR3 is TGTGCCAGCAGCGTAGGGGGAGGGTTAGACCCTGAAGCTTTCTTT.

The chain is built from TRBV20-1 and TRBJ2-1; 8 positions agree with TRBD2. V lost 6 bases to trimming and J lost 6 bases; unmatched junction nucleotides: 4. Germline values: CDR1 DFQATT, CDR2 SNEGSKA (reference sequence). The CDR3 consists of 12 residues. CDR3 nucleotides: TGCAGTGCGGGACTAGGGTTCAATGAGCAGTTCTTC. This gives the protein CSAGLGFNEQFF.

This clonotype was seen more than once but under ten times. V and J are TRBV11-3 and TRBJ2-1, with D tentatively TRBD1 or TRBD2 (5 bases each). V gave up 5 bases and J gave up 7 bases, with 15 bases separating them. CDR1 and CDR2 from the germline V gene are SGHNT and YENEEA. This CDR3 spans 14 amino acids. The CDR3 bases are TGTGCCAGCAGCCCGACCTCATGGGGGAATGAGCAGTTCTTC. Translated, it gives CASSPTSWGNEQFF.

The genes are TRBV7-9 and TRBJ2-1; 7 bases line up with TRBD1. The CDR3 has 15 residues. V was clipped by 5 bases and J by 0 bases; unmatched bases: 4. Germline-derived CDR1 and CDR2 are SEHNR and FQNEAQ (reference sequence). Here the CDR3 DNA reads TGTGCCAGCAGCGCACAGGGGCACTCCTACAATGAGCAGTTCTTC. Residues: CASSAQGHSYNEQFF.

In its sample, this clonotype was seen a few times. The chain has TRBV7-9 and TRBJ1-5; D is possibly TRBD1 (5 bases). With 4 bases removed from V and 5 bases from J, the gap between germline ends came to 15 bases. This CDR3 has 15 amino acids. Germline V gene sequence: CDR1 SEHNR, CDR2 FQNEAQ (reference sequence). The CDR3 here is CASSSLRGGDQPQHF. The CDR3 DNA sequence: TGTGCCAGCAGCTCGCTCCGCGGGGGTGATCAGCCCCAGCATTTT.

V usage is TRBV12-3 or TRBV12-4 and J usage is TRBJ1-5, with 7 bases identical to TRBD1. The CDR3 totals 14 residues. V was pared by 7 bases and J by 7 bases, with 10 bases of the junction left unmatched. CDR3 sequence (DNA): TGTGCCAGCACCCCCAGGGGGGCTGAACAGCCCCAGCATTTT. This gives the protein CASTPRGAEQPQHF.

The CDR3 loop reads CASSFLLAKNIQYF. In nucleotides, the CDR3 is TGTGCCAGCAGTTTTCTTCTGGCCAAAAACATTCAGTACTTC. The rearrangement links TRBV12-3 or TRBV12-4 to TRBJ2-4, with D unresolved. V shed 3 bases and J shed 1 base, with 7 bases lying between them. This CDR3 is 14 amino acids long.

This clonotype was counted between two and nine times. The V gene is TRBV20-1, the J gene TRBJ1-2; D gene uncertain. The CDR3 contains 10 residues. Per the germline V gene, CDR1 is DFQATT and CDR2 is SNEGSKA (reference sequence). V dropped 5 bases and J dropped 8 bases, with 9 bases sitting between them. The CDR3 DNA sequence: TGCAGTGCTCCTGGTGGGGGCTACACCTTC. Encoded protein: CSAPGGGYTF.

This clonotype has only a few counts. J is TRBJ1-2 and V is TRBV4-1; the D is unclear. The ends were cut back, 2 bases at V and 5 bases at J, with 18 bases in the middle. The germline gives CDR1 MGHRA, CDR2 YSYEKL. The length of the CDR3 is 16 residues. The CDR3 DNA reads TGCGCCAGCAGCCAAATTCCGGGCCCCACGGAGTATGGCTACACCTTC. Protein product: CASSQIPGPTEYGYTF.

In this sample, this clonotype turned up once. The chain has TRBV4-2 and TRBJ2-7; unclear D gene. Germline CDR1 reads LGHNA; CDR2 reads YNFKEQ. V was cut by 0 bases and J by 7 bases, with 10 bases left in between. CDR3 size: 13 residues. The CDR3 is CASSQDNGHEQYF. CDR3 nucleotides: TGTGCCAGCAGCCAAGATAATGGTCATGAGCAGTACTTC.

The chain joins TRBV12-3 or TRBV12-4 to TRBJ2-1, with 10 bases fitting TRBD2. J was trimmed by 6 bases and V by 2 bases; bases with no gene match: 7. There are 16 residues in the CDR3. For the CDR3, the DNA is TGTGCCAGCAGTTTAAAGGGGGGACTAGCGTTCAATGAGCAGTTCTTC. Its protein product is CASSLKGGLAFNEQFF.

V and J are TRBV20-1 and TRBJ2-3; D gene ambiguous. The CDR3 consists of 11 residues. V lost 4 bases and J 2 bases, leaving 4 bases between the germline ends. Germline assignment: CDR1 DFQATT and CDR2 SNEGSKA (reference sequence). Written as DNA, the CDR3 is TGCAGTGCTACCAACACAGATACGCAGTATTTT. Translated, it gives CSATNTDTQYF.

CDR3 DNA sequence: TGTGCCAGCAGCTTTTCTAAGGGGCAAGTTACCGGCTACACCTTC. Protein product: CASSFSKGQVTGYTF. This rearrangement joins TRBV7-2 to TRBJ1-2; weak D call: TRBD1 (5 bases). The CDR3 has 15 amino acids. CDR1 is SGHTA and CDR2 is FQGNSA in the germline V gene. The V end lost 3 bases, the J end lost 8 bases, and 19 bases lay between the germline ends.

The V gene is TRBV30, the J gene TRBJ2-4; D is undetermined. The J call is uncertain, as TRBJ2-7 better fits the DNA end. The CDR3 spans 11 residues. CDR1 and CDR2 from the germline V gene are GTSNPN and SVGIG (reference sequence). In DNA form, the CDR3 reads TGTGCCTGGAGTGAGTACTACGAGCAGTACTTC. Protein product: CAWSEYYEQYF.

This chain links TRBV10-3 with TRBJ2-3, with D possibly being TRBD2 (5 bases). This CDR3 contains 14 residues. V was cut by 10 bases and J by 6 bases, with 20 bases left in between. Per germline, CDR1 ENHRY and CDR2 SYGVKD. The CDR3 spells CATGRNPKWDTQYF. In DNA form, the CDR3 reads TGTGCCACGGGGAGAAACCCCAAATGGGATACGCAGTATTTT.

This chain connects TRBV24-1 to TRBJ1-1; no reliable D call. Looked up from germline, CDR1 is KGHDR and CDR2 is SFDVKD. Trimming shortened V by 2 bases and J by 1 base, and 1 base separated the two germline ends. The CDR3 sequence is 12 residues long. The CDR3 is CATSDWNTEAFF. The CDR3 DNA sequence: TGTGCCACCAGTGATTGGAACACTGAAGCTTTCTTT.

Points on this clonotype: This may arise from a read error, as a much more abundant clone is one base away. This chain links TRBV29-1 with TRBJ1-2; the D is unclear. CDR1 SQVTM and CDR2 ANQGSEA come from the germline V gene. The CDR3 is 10 residues long. The CDR3 loop is CGVDSYGYTF. In DNA form, the CDR3 reads TGCGGCGTTGATTCCTATGGCTACACCTTC.

The table lists this clonotype with many counts. The chain employs TRBV12-3 or TRBV12-4 and TRBJ2-3; no clear D. V lost 10 bases and J 2 bases, leaving 10 bases between the germline ends. This CDR3 has 12 amino acids. The CDR3 loop reads CATRGVTDTQYF. The CDR3 DNA reads as TGTGCCACCCGAGGAGTCACAGATACGCAGTATTTT.

This clonotype was observed many times. This sequence joins TRBV15 and TRBJ2-3, with D tentatively TRBD1 (5 bases). Deletions cut 1 base from V and 3 bases from J, with 11 bases between. This CDR3 comprises 15 residues. Germline-derived CDR1 and CDR2 are LNHNV and YYDKDF (reference sequence). CDR3 sequence (DNA): TGTGCCACCAGCAGAGGGGCAGGGATTACAGATACGCAGTATTTT. Its translation is CATSRGAGITDTQYF.

This clonotype was seen a handful of times. The genes are TRBV6-6 and TRBJ1-1; D is perhaps TRBD1 (5 bases). Germline V gene data show CDR1 as MNHNY and CDR2 as SVGAGI (reference sequence). The V and J ends lost 6 bases and 2 bases respectively, with 10 bases between them. The CDR3 is 13 residues long. The CDR3 protein is CASRYQGNTEAFF. The CDR3 DNA sequence: TGTGCCAGCAGGTATCAGGGTAACACTGAAGCTTTCTTT.

This clonotype was detected only once. The chain recombines TRBV28 with TRBJ2-4; 8 nucleotides agree with TRBD1. The ends lost 5 bases at V and 3 bases at J; junction bases unmatched: 6. The CDR3 length is 15 residues. Germline CDR1 reads MDHEN; CDR2 reads SYDVKM. CDR3 coding DNA: TGTGCCAGCAGTCTCCCACAGGGGGGCAAAAACATTCAGTACTTC. Protein product: CASSLPQGGKNIQYF.

V usage is TRBV12-3 or TRBV12-4 and J usage is TRBJ2-1, with D possibly matching TRBD2 (5 bases). The end of the DNA aligns better with TRBJ2-7, so the J call may be wrong. The CDR3 has 16 amino acids. The CDR3, as DNA: TGTGCCATCAGCACCACGGGGATGTGGGTGCCTAATGAGCAGTACTTC. Translating gives CAISTTGMWVPNEQYF.

This chain joins TRBV28 and TRBJ1-1; D is ambiguous. Germline V lookup: CDR1 MDHEN, CDR2 SYDVKM. Between the trimmed V and J ends, which lost 5 bases and 7 bases, there was a span of 14 bases. This CDR3 contains 13 residues. The CDR3 DNA sequence: TGTGCCAGCAGTGTCTGGACTGAAAATGAAGCTTTCTTT. Residues: CASSVWTENEAFF.

The chain couples TRBV29-1 to TRBJ2-1; TRBD2 matches 8 bases. Germline V lookup: CDR1 SQVTM, CDR2 ANQGSEA. The length of the CDR3 is 17 residues. The junction had 15 bases not matched to a gene; V was cut back by 8 bases and J by 0 bases. This CDR3 is CSSRGGGPKSSYNEQFF. The CDR3, as DNA: TGCAGCTCCAGGGGCGGGGGGCCCAAAAGCTCCTACAATGAGCAGTTCTTC.

This chain links TRBV27 with TRBJ2-7, with D possibly matching TRBD1 (6 bases). The CDR3 runs to 14 residues. Per germline, CDR1 MNHEY and CDR2 SMNVEV (reference sequence). V lost 8 bases and J 1 base, leaving 15 bases between the germline ends. The CDR3 is CASPGTRGSYEQYF. The CDR3 DNA reads TGTGCCAGCCCCGGGACACGTGGGTCCTACGAGCAGTACTTC.